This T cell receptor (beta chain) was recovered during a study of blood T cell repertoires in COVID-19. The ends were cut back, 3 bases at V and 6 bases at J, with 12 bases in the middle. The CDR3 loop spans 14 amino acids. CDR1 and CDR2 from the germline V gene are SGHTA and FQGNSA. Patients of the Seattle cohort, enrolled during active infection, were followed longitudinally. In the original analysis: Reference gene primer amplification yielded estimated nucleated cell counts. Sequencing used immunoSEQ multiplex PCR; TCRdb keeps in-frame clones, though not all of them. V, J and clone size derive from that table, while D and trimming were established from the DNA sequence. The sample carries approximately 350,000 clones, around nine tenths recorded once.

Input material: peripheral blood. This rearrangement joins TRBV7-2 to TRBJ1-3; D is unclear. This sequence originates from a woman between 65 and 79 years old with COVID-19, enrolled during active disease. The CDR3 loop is CASSFGLSANTIYF. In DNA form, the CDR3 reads TGTGCCAGCAGCTTCGGACTTAGCGCAAACACCATATATTTT.